This TCR beta chain is from a study of control samples from healthy donors and cancer patients. The repertoire was sequenced with immunoSEQ multiplex PCR; TCRdb's copy has only in-frame clones and lacks some. The data contain approximately 82,000 clones, just under 95% of them seen just once; the ten biggest clones take up approximately 4.8%. The CDR3 length is 16 residues. V was clipped by 4 bases and J by 0 bases, with 10 bases between them. In germline, CDR1 is MDHEN, CDR2 SYDVKM. The clonotype comes from a woman aged 18-35 years in good health. The sample comprised blood. This rearrangement joins TRBV28 to TRBJ2-6; D unresolved. CDR3: CASSYSDGSGANVLTF. The DNA of the CDR3 is TGTGCCAGCAGTTACAGTGATGGCTCTGGGGCCAACGTCCTGACTTTC. Full variable domain (remainder filled in from reference TRBV28 and TRBJ2-6): DVKVTQSSRYLVKRTGEKVFLECVQDMDHENMFWYRQDPGLGLRLIYFSYDVKMKEKGDIPEGYSVSREKKERFSLILESASTNQTSMYLCASSYSDGSGANVLTFGAGSRLTVL.